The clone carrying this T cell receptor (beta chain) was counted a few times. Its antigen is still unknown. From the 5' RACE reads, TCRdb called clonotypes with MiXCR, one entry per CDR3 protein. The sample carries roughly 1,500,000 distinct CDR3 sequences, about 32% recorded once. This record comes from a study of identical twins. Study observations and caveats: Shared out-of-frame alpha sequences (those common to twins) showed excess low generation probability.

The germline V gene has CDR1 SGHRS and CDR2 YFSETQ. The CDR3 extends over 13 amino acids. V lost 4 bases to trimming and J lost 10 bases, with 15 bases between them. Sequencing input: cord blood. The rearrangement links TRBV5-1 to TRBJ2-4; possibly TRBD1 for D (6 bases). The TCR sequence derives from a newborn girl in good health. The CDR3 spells CASSLGQPGIQYF. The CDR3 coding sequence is TGCGCCAGCAGCCTCGGACAGCCCGGGATTCAGTACTTC.